The clone carrying this T cell receptor beta chain was picked up a small number of times. The antigen is not known. This specimen comes from a study of T cells after yellow fever vaccination. Whole-study findings and limits: At approximately 95% for CD4 and about 87% for CD8, most primary-vaccination clones showed up again after the booster. Of the clonotypes, a small share occurred in both CD4 and CD8 compartments. Though it reached lower strength, the secondary response hit its peak faster, day 5 versus 15.

V lost 4 bases, J lost 3 bases, and 11 bases lay in between. The CDR3 is made up of 14 amino acids. The germline V gene encodes CDR1 SGHRS and CDR2 YFSETQ. In making TCR cDNA, 5'RACE template switching added a universal primer site and UMIs to it. In TCRdb, the 5' RACE reads were re-called with MiXCR into one record per CDR3 protein. This sample has 340,000 or so distinct CDR3 sequences; approximately 12% occur once, and the top ten carry roughly 3.1%. The chain carries TRBV5-1 and TRBJ2-1; D gene ambiguous. Sequencing used CD4+ T cells sorted from PBMCs, obtained 15 days after the yellow fever booster vaccination. The source of this sequence is a man between 18 and 35 years old who received the YFV17D yellow fever vaccine. The CDR3 bases are TGCGCCAGCAGCAAGGGATCGGTCTACAATGAGCAGTTCTTC. Translating gives CASSKGSVYNEQFF.